This TCR beta chain was recorded in a study of T-cell memory formation after mild COVID-19. V dropped 3 bases and J dropped 9; count of bases not matched to a gene: 12. This CDR3 comprises 15 residues. Germline V gene lookup returns CDR1 DFQATT and CDR2 SNEGSKA (reference sequence). TCR alpha and TCR beta cDNA libraries carrying sample barcodes and UMIs were produced by 5'RACE using constant-segment primers. Each CDR3 protein gets one entry after TCRdb re-called the 5' RACE reads with MiXCR. The sample holds over 120,000 distinct CDR3 sequences, roughly 19% seen once. The material sequenced was PBMCs or a T cell subset sorted from them (not recorded which). The J gene is TRBJ2-4, the V gene TRBV20-1, with 9 bases identical to TRBD1. The clonotype originates from an adult woman who had mild COVID-19 (a few samples of this study predate the infection). Cell type and time point are not known. CDR3: CSARDRGTGIVIQYF. DNA of the CDR3: TGCAGTGCTAGGGACAGGGGCACGGGAATCGTCATTCAGTACTTC.